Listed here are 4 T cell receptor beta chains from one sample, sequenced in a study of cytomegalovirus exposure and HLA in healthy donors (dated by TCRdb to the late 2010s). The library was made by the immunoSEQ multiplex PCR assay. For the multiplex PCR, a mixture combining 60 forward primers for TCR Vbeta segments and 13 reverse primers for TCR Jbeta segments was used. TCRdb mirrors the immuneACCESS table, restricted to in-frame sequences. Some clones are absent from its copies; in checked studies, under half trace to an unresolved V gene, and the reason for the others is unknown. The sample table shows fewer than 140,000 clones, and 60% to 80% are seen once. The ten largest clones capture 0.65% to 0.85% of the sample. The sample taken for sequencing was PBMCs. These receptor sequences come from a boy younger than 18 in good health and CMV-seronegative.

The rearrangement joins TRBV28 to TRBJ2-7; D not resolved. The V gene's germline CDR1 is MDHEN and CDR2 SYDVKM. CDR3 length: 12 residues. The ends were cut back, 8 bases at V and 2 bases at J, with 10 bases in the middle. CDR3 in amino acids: CASAQAPYEQYF. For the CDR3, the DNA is TGTGCCAGCGCCCAGGCCCCCTACGAGCAGTACTTC.

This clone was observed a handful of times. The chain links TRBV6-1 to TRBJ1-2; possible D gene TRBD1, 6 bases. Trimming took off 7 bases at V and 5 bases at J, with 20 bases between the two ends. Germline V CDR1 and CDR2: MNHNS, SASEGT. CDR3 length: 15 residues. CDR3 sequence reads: CASNLDRTLGYGYTF. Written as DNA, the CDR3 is TGTGCCAGCAACCTGGACAGAACCTTAGGATATGGCTACACCTTC.

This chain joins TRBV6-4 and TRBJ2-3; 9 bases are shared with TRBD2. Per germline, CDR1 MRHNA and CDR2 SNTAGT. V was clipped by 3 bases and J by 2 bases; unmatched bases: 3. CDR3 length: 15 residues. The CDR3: CASSEGGRVTDTQYF. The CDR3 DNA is TGTGCCAGCAGTGAAGGCGGGAGGGTCACAGATACGCAGTATTTT.

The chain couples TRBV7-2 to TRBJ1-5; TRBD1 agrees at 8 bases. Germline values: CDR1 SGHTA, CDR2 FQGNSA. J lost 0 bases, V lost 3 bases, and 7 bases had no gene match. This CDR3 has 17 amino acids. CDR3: CASSFDRGEGSNQPQHF. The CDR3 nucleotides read TGTGCCAGCAGCTTTGACAGGGGAGAAGGTAGCAATCAGCCCCAGCATTTT. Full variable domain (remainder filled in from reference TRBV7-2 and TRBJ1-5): GAGVSQSPSNKVTEKGKDVELRCDPISGHTALYWYRQSLGQGLEFLIYFQGNSAPDKSGLPSDRFSAERTGGSVSTLTIQRTQQEDSAVYLCASSFDRGEGSNQPQHFGDGTRLSIL.